The present entry profiles one T cell receptor (beta chain) with its context. Its target is unknown. This entry is derived from a study of OX40 agonist ivuxolimab in advanced cancers. Study in general: Antecedent anti-PD-1, anti-PD-L1 or anti-CTLA-4 therapy was permissible, with over 35% having received some. Findings and limits, study-wide: Partly responding patients at 0.1-3.0 mg/kg showed some of the smallest clonal expansion. Both blood CD4+ and CD8+ T cells showed clonal growth by week 6 at 0.1 to 3.0 mg/kg.

Trimming removed 0 bases at V and 0 bases at J, with 6 bases between. The length of the CDR3 is 15 residues. Looked up from germline, CDR1 is KGHSH and CDR2 is LQKENI. The table came from immunoSEQ multiplex PCR; TCRdb's copy has only in-frame clones and leaves some out. The sample contains some 57,000 clones, 85% to 90% of which appear only once. The source material was CD4+ or CD8+ T cells sorted from blood, sampled in a trial of the OX40 agonist ivuxolimab. This receptor was taken from an adult with an advanced solid tumor such as melanoma, head and neck, liver or kidney cancer. This chain uses TRBV18 with TRBJ2-1; D remains unclear. The CDR3: CASSPPVSSYNEQFF. The CDR3 nucleotides read TGTGCCAGCTCACCACCTGTGAGCTCCTACAATGAGCAGTTCTTC.